This entry lists 8 T cell receptor beta chains sequenced from one sample in a study of spatial heterogeneity in lung cancer. Time point described: sample taken at primary tumor resection. Tumor, nontumor lung or frozen PBMC supplied whole RNA, sequenced without sorting. Using its own MiXCR run on the 5' RACE reads, TCRdb lists one record per CDR3 protein. The sample shows 49,000 or so distinct CDR3 sequences, around 11% of them seen only once. The starting material was PBMCs, obtained at surgery. These receptor sequences come from a female donor with early-stage non-small cell lung cancer.

Many counts were recorded for this clonotype. V and J are TRBV7-2 and TRBJ2-5, with 8 bases aligning to TRBD2. The CDR3 is 16 residues long. Germline lookup yields CDR1 SGHTA and CDR2 FQGNSA. Germline trimming cut 5 bases from V and 4 bases from J; bases unmatched to any gene: 12. CDR3: CASSISGGRPIETQYF. The CDR3 coding sequence is TGTGCCAGCAGCATCAGCGGGGGACGCCCCATAGAGACCCAGTACTTC.

The rearrangement joins TRBV5-6 to TRBJ2-5, with 12 nucleotides matching TRBD1. The CDR3 covers 15 residues. Germline V gene lookup returns CDR1 SGHDT and CDR2 YYEEEE. J lost 5 bases, V lost 4 bases, and 6 bases had no gene match. CDR3 sequence reads: CASSAGTGGWETQYF. CDR3 DNA: TGTGCCAGCAGCGCCGGGACAGGGGGCTGGGAGACCCAGTACTTC. Complete variable domain (other parts from reference TRBV5-6 and TRBJ2-5): DAGVTQSPTHLIKTRGQQVTLRCSPKSGHDTVSWYQQALGQGPQFIFQYYEEEERQRGNFPDRFSGHQFPNYSSELNVNALLLGDSALYLCASSAGTGGWETQYFGPGTRLLVL.

This clonotype has ten or more counts. The rearrangement uses TRBV29-1 and TRBJ2-2; 12 bases match TRBD2. This CDR3 region has 14 residues. After removal of 5 bases from V and 6 bases from J, the junction contained 4 bases not matched to a gene. Germline V lookup: CDR1 SQVTM, CDR2 ANQGSEA. The CDR3 protein is CSVSGLAGSGELFF. CDR3 nucleotides: TGCAGCGTTTCAGGACTAGCGGGGTCCGGGGAGCTGTTTTTT.

CDR3 sequence reads: CASSDEGQSTDTQYF. CDR3 DNA sequence: TGTGCCAGCAGTGACGAGGGACAGAGTACAGATACGCAGTATTTT. The chain couples TRBV6-1 to TRBJ2-3; 7 nucleotides agree with TRBD1. V shed 3 bases and J 3 bases; nucleotides not matched to a gene: 6. CDR3 length equals 15 residues. CDR1 and CDR2 from the germline V gene are MNHNS and SASEGT.

This clonotype was counted once. A much larger clone is a single base away; this may be a read error. This chain uses TRBV20-1 with TRBJ1-3; no reliable D call. V shed 2 bases and J shed 3 bases, with 2 bases lying between them. The CDR3 totals 11 residues. CDR1 and CDR2 from the germline V gene are DFQATT and SNEGSKA (reference sequence). The CDR3 sequence is CSARSGNTIYF. The CDR3 DNA reads TGCAGTGCTAGAAGTGGAAACACCATATATTTT.

This clonotype was seen a few times. The chain employs TRBV15 and TRBJ1-1; 7 nucleotides match TRBD1. The germline gives CDR1 LNHNV, CDR2 YYDKDF (reference sequence). V gave up 1 base and J gave up 0 bases; unmatched junction bases: 2. The CDR3 has 15 residues. The CDR3 loop is CATSRAGTVNTEAFF. The CDR3 DNA sequence: TGTGCCACCAGCAGAGCCGGGACAGTGAACACTGAAGCTTTCTTT.

The gene calls are TRBV5-1 and TRBJ2-3; 14 bases agree with TRBD2. J lost 2 bases, V lost 4 bases, and 6 bases had no gene match. CDR1 and CDR2 (germline): SGHRS, YFSETQ. CDR3 length equals 17 residues. The CDR3 protein is CASSLRTSGGYTDTQYF. CDR3 coding DNA: TGCGCCAGCAGCCTTCGGACTAGCGGGGGGTACACAGATACGCAGTATTTT.

The chain couples TRBV5-6 to TRBJ1-1; maybe TRBD1 (5 bases). The CDR3 is 14 residues long. Trimming stripped 2 bases from V and 2 bases from J, with 10 bases between. Germline V lookup: CDR1 SGHDT, CDR2 YYEEEE. This CDR3 reads CASSFTGPNTEAFF. The CDR3 coding sequence is TGTGCCAGCAGCTTTACAGGTCCTAACACTGAAGCTTTCTTT. The entire variable domain, with the rest obtained from reference TRBV5-6 and TRBJ1-1, is as follows: DAGVTQSPTHLIKTRGQQVTLRCSPKSGHDTVSWYQQALGQGPQFIFQYYEEEERQRGNFPDRFSGHQFPNYSSELNVNALLLGDSALYLCASSFTGPNTEAFFGQGTRLTVV.